The 5 T cell receptor beta chains below were found in one sample sequenced in a study of identical twins. In TCRdb, the 5' RACE reads were re-called with MiXCR into one record per CDR3 protein. The data contain 450,000 or so distinct CDR3 sequences, 20% to 25% of them singletons. A further study also used this sample, focusing on T cells expressing NK-cell markers.

The specimen sequenced was CD4+ T cells sorted from blood. Receptor source: a woman between 18 and 29 years old in good health.

This chain joins TRBV10-3 and TRBJ2-5; TRBD2 matches 14 bases. The CDR3 loop spans 15 amino acids. V shed 6 bases, J shed 3 bases, and the junction held 3 bases outside the gene matches. In germline, CDR1 is ENHRY, CDR2 SYGVKD. CDR3 sequence: CAIRTGLAGEETQYF. CDR3 DNA sequence: TGTGCCATCAGAACGGGACTAGCGGGAGAAGAGACCCAGTACTTC.

The rearrangement uses TRBV7-2 and TRBJ2-3, with 10 nucleotides matching TRBD2. Trimming removed 5 bases from V and 5 bases from J; junction bases left unmatched: 7. The CDR3 spans 15 residues. Per germline, CDR1 SGHTA and CDR2 FQGNSA. The CDR3 loop reads CASSLSGGRGDTQYF. CDR3 bases: TGTGCCAGCAGCCTTAGCGGGGGGCGGGGAGATACGCAGTATTTT.

The sample holds one count of this clonotype. The V call is TRBV6-5, the J call TRBJ2-5; D could derive from TRBD1 or TRBD2 (5 bases each). The CDR3 extends over 15 amino acids. V lost 2 bases and J 3 bases, leaving 13 bases between the germline ends. CDR1 is MNHEY, CDR2 SVGAGI, per germline. CDR3 DNA sequence: TGTGCCAGCAGTTACCCGACCGGGACGGAAGAGACCCAGTACTTC. This codes for CASSYPTGTEETQYF.

In this sample, this clonotype turned up once. The chain combines TRBV5-4 with TRBJ2-2; D remains ambiguous. CDR1 and CDR2 (germline): SGHNT, YYREEE (reference sequence). The CDR3 has 13 amino acids. CDR3 in DNA: TGTGCTCTCGGTGGCATTGATGGCGGGGAGCTGTTTTTT. The encoded protein is CALGGIDGGELFF. Full variable domain (remainder filled in from reference TRBV5-4 and TRBJ2-2): ETGVTQSPTHLIKTRGQQVTLRCSSQSGHNTVSWYQQALGQGPQFIFQYYREEENGRGNFPPRFSGLQFPNYSSELNVNALELDDSALYLCALGGIDGGELFFGEGSRLTVL.

The chain combines TRBV7-9 with TRBJ1-1, with D tentatively TRBD1 (5 bases). This CDR3 spans 17 amino acids. Trimming took 1 base from V and 0 from J, leaving 15 bases between them. Germline lookup yields CDR1 SEHNR and CDR2 FQNEAQ (reference sequence). The DNA for the CDR3 is TGTGCCAGCAGCTTAGTCTGGGGCGGGGGTATGAACACTGAAGCTTTCTTT. Amino acid sequence: CASSLVWGGGMNTEAFF.